These T cell receptor beta chains were read from a single sample in a study of CD8 T cells in ankylosing spondylitis. TCRdb reanalysed the 5' RACE reads using MiXCR and keeps one entry per CDR3 protein. The sample comprises roughly 440,000 distinct CDR3 sequences, 17% of which are singletons, and under 1.2% rests with the top ten. Sequenced material: blood, either unsorted or a sorted T cell fraction (not recorded which). All receptors derive from a male donor with ankylosing spondylitis. The CDR3 runs from the conserved cysteine through the conserved F or W. The D gene is left open where the match is weak. Clone size is not always given. Where it is, it says once, few, many or a class for expanded clones.

V	size	J	D	DNA	CDR3
TRBV20-1	.	TRBJ2-5	TRBD2	TGCAGTGCTAGAGATGGACTAGCGGCACAAGAGACCCAGTACTTC	CSARDGLAAQETQYF
TRBV18	few	TRBJ2-1	TRBD1	TGTGCCAGCTCACCGCCCGGAACCAGGGGGTCGGGCAATGAGCAGTTCTTC	CASSPPGTRGSGNEQFF
TRBV10-3	.	TRBJ1-1	.	TGTGCCATCACCCAGGGCGTTGAGGGAGTAAAAACTGAAGCTTTCTTT	CAITQGVEGVKTEAFF
TRBV12-3/TRBV12-4	many	TRBJ1-1	.	TGTGCCAGCACCCGACAGGTTGAAGCTTTCTTT	CASTRQVEAFF
TRBV7-3	many	TRBJ2-1	.	TGTGCCAGCAGCCCTGGGGCTAGCGCATACAATGAGCAGTTCTTC	CASSPGASAYNEQFF
TRBV10-3	few	TRBJ2-5	.	TGTGCCATCAGTAAGACAGAGACTCAAGAGACCCAGTACTTC	CAISKTETQETQYF
TRBV6-1	.	TRBJ2-1	.	TGTGCCAGCTTCACTCAGGACTTCTTGTTCTTC	CASFTQDFLFF
TRBV5-1	.	TRBJ2-7	TRBD2	TGCGCCAGCAGCCCCGGGGGGGCTTACGAGCAGTACTTC	CASSPGGAYEQYF
TRBV18	.	TRBJ1-1	.	TGTGCCAGCTCACAGTCCGAAAACACTGAAGCTTTCTTT	CASSQSENTEAFF
TRBV3-1	few	TRBJ2-7	.	TGTGCCAGCAGCCAAGGCGGAGCAAACTACGAGCAGTACTTC	CASSQGGANYEQYF
TRBV7-9	.	TRBJ2-3	.	TGTGCCTCTGGTTTGGCGGCCGCTAGCACAGATACGCAGTATTTT	CASGLAAASTDTQYF
TRBV7-3	.	TRBJ2-1	.	TGTGCCAGCAGCTCGGGACTTAGAAACGGTGCGGGGCAGTTCTTC	CASSSGLRNGAGQFF
TRBV29-1	few	TRBJ2-1	.	TGCAGCGTTGAATGGAGGGTATGGTACAATGAGCAGTTCTTC	CSVEWRVWYNEQFF
TRBV20-1	.	TRBJ2-3	TRBD2	TGCAGTGCTGAGAGCGGGGGGGTTGATACGCAGTATTTT	CSAESGGVDTQYF
TRBV15	few	TRBJ2-7	TRBD2	TGTGCCACCAGCAGGACTACCGGGACTAGCTCCTACGAGCAGTACTTC	CATSRTTGTSSYEQYF
TRBV2	few	TRBJ1-1	.	TGTGCCAGCAGTGAACACACATCAGGGAAGTACAATTCAATTAACACTGAAGCTTTCTTT	CASSEHTSGKYNSINTEAFF
TRBV7-9	few	TRBJ2-1	.	TGTGCCAGCAGCTTAGGTTCGGGGATCCCCAACCAGTTCTTC	CASSLGSGIPNQFF
TRBV10-3	few	TRBJ2-2	.	TGTGCCATCAGTGGGGTGACTAGGGACGGGGAGCTGTTTTTT	CAISGVTRDGELFF
TRBV19	.	TRBJ2-7	.	TGTGCCAGTCGAGACAGGTCACCTCCCTACGAGCAGTACTTC	CASRDRSPPYEQYF
TRBV4-3	.	TRBJ2-5	.	TGCGCCAGCAGCCAAGAAGGAGGGCCTACGGAGACCCAGTACTTC	CASSQEGGPTETQYF
TRBV5-1	few	TRBJ2-7	TRBD1	TGCGCCAGCAGCTTGGATGGACAGGGGGCGCAGGAGCAGTACTTC	CASSLDGQGAQEQYF
TRBV12-3/TRBV12-4	.	TRBJ2-1	.	TGTGCCAGCAGTTCCAGGGTATCCAATGAGCAGTTCTTC	CASSSRVSNEQFF
TRBV30	.	TRBJ2-1	.	TGTGCCTGGAGTGAAGGGAGTGAGCAGTTCTTC	CAWSEGSEQFF
TRBV27	few	TRBJ2-7	TRBD1	TGTGCCAGCAGTCCCCAGGGGACAGGGGCCTACGAGCAGTACTTC	CASSPQGTGAYEQYF
TRBV5-1	.	TRBJ2-3	.	TGCGCCAGCAGCTCTCACGACGCGAGAGGGGTGGGGGACACGCAGTATTTT	CASSSHDARGVGDTQYF
TRBV7-2	once	TRBJ2-5	TRBD1	TGTGCCAGCAGCTTAGTGGGCAGGGGGTCACAAGAGACCCAGTACTTC	CASSLVGRGSQETQYF
TRBV20-1	few	TRBJ2-1	TRBD2	TGCAGTGCTAGTTGGGCTAGCGGGAAGGGGGTGTTCTTC	CSASWASGKGVFF
TRBV20-1	few	TRBJ1-2	TRBD1	TGCAGTGTCGGACAGGTTCATGGCTACACCTTC	CSVGQVHGYTF
TRBV12-3/TRBV12-4	.	TRBJ1-1	.	TGTGCCAGCAGTCCCTATGGGTACACTGAAGCTTTCTTT	CASSPYGYTEAFF
TRBV12-3/TRBV12-4	many	TRBJ2-2	TRBD2	TGTGCCAGCAGTGAGGGACTAGCGGGAGGAACCGGGGAGCTGTTTTTT	CASSEGLAGGTGELFF
TRBV29-1	few	TRBJ1-1	TRBD1	TGCAGCGTTGAAACGGACAGGGTGAACACTGAAGCTTTCTTT	CSVETDRVNTEAFF
TRBV5-1	many	TRBJ2-1	.	TGCGCCAGCAGCTTGGCCGGTCTAGCTGATGAGCAGTTCTTC	CASSLAGLADEQFF
TRBV6-5	.	TRBJ2-7	TRBD1	TGTGCCAGCAGTTACTCCAACAGGGGGCCCTACGAGCAGTACTTC	CASSYSNRGPYEQYF
TRBV27	few	TRBJ2-7	.	TGTGCCAGCGCCCTCGGCCGGGGCAAACACTACGAGCAGTACTTC	CASALGRGKHYEQYF
TRBV28	.	TRBJ1-2	.	TGTGCCAGCAGTCCAGCCCATGGGGCCTATGGCTACACCTTC	CASSPAHGAYGYTF
TRBV12-3/TRBV12-4	many	TRBJ2-1	TRBD2	TGTGCCAGCAGGGAGGGAGGGCCTTACAATGAGCAGTTCTTC	CASREGGPYNEQFF
TRBV24-1	few	TRBJ1-1	.	TGTGCCACCAGTGATTTGAACACTGAAGCTTTCTTT	CATSDLNTEAFF
TRBV29-1	.	TRBJ1-4	.	TGCAGCGCAGGGAAGAGTTCGGATGAAAAACTGTTTTTT	CSAGKSSDEKLFF
TRBV6-2/TRBV6-3	few	TRBJ1-3	.	TGTGCCAGCAGTTACGGCGGACCGGGGAACACCATATATTTT	CASSYGGPGNTIYF
TRBV6-1	.	TRBJ1-5	TRBD1	TGTGCCAGCAGTAGAGGGACAGGGTTAGGTCAGCCCCAGCATTTT	CASSRGTGLGQPQHF
TRBV7-3	.	TRBJ2-1	.	TGTGCCAGCAGCTTAACGGTAGTGGCGTCCTACAATGAGCAGTTCTTC	CASSLTVVASYNEQFF
TRBV7-2	.	TRBJ1-4	.	TGTGCCAGCAGCTTAGGGGGCTCGGATGAAAAACTGTTTTTT	CASSLGGSDEKLFF
TRBV5-1	few	TRBJ2-3	TRBD1	TGCGCCAGCAGCTTGCCACAGGGGACCACAGATACGCAGTATTTT	CASSLPQGTTDTQYF
TRBV18	.	TRBJ1-2	TRBD1	TGTGCCAGCTCACCGACAGGGGTAGCGTATGGCTACACCTTC	CASSPTGVAYGYTF
TRBV2	.	TRBJ2-3	.	TGTGCCAGCATTGGAGACAGGCGGAAATGGGATACGCAGTATTTT	CASIGDRRKWDTQYF
TRBV29-1	many	TRBJ1-5	.	TGCAGCGTCCTAACAGGGAATCAGCCCCAGCATTTT	CSVLTGNQPQHF
TRBV20-1	.	TRBJ2-5	.	TGCAGTGCTCGGGATCCGAACCAAGAGACCCAGTACTTC	CSARDPNQETQYF
TRBV28	few	TRBJ1-6	.	TGTGCCAGCAGTTCTGAACGGACGAATTCACCCCTCCACTTT	CASSSERTNSPLHF
TRBV28	few	TRBJ2-7	.	TGTGCCGCACTCGGAAATAGGGCAGGAACTAACGAGCAGTACTTC	CAALGNRAGTNEQYF
TRBV21-1	.	TRBJ2-7	.	TGTGGTAGGCGGGACCCCTTCGGGTACGAGCAGTACTTC	CGRRDPFGYEQYF
TRBV29-1	.	TRBJ1-1	.	TGCAGCGCCATGGACGGGAACACTGAAGCTTTCTTT	CSAMDGNTEAFF
TRBV7-6	few	TRBJ2-1	.	TGTGCCAGCAGCGGAGACTTACCCAATGAGCAGTTCTTC	CASSGDLPNEQFF
TRBV5-1	.	TRBJ2-3	.	TGCGCCAGCAGCTTGCTGCCTACTAGCACAGATACGCAGTATTTT	CASSLLPTSTDTQYF
TRBV4-2	.	TRBJ1-4	.	TGTGCCAGCAGCCCCTTACCAGGGGATAATGAAAAACTGTTTTTT	CASSPLPGDNEKLFF
TRBV12-3/TRBV12-4	few	TRBJ2-3	.	TGTGCCAGCAGTCCCCGCGGACTGAGCACAGATACGCAGTATTTT	CASSPRGLSTDTQYF
TRBV12-3/TRBV12-4	few	TRBJ2-4	TRBD1	TGTGCCAGCAGATCCCGGGACAGCCAAAACATTCAGTACTTC	CASRSRDSQNIQYF
TRBV7-9	.	TRBJ1-2	.	TGTGCCAGCAGCTTTGCGGACTTAAGGGGCTACACCTTC	CASSFADLRGYTF